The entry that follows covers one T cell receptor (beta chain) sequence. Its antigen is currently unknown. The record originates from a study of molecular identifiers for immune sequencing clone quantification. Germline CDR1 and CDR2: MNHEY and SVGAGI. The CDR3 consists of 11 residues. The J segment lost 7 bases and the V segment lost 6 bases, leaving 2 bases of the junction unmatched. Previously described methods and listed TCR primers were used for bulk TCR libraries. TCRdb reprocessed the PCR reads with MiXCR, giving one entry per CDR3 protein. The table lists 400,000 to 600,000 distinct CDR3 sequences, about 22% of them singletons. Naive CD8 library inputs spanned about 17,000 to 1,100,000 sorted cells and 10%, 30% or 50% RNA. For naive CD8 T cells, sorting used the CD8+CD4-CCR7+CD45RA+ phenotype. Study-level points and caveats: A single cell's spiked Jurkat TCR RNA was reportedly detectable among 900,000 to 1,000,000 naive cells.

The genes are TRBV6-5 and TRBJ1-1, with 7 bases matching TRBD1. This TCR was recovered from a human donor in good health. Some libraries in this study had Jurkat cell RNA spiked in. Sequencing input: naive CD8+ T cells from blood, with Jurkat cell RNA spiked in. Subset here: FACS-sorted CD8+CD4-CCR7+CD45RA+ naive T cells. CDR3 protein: CASSTGVEAFF. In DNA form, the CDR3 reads TGTGCCAGCAGCACAGGGGTTGAAGCTTTCTTT.